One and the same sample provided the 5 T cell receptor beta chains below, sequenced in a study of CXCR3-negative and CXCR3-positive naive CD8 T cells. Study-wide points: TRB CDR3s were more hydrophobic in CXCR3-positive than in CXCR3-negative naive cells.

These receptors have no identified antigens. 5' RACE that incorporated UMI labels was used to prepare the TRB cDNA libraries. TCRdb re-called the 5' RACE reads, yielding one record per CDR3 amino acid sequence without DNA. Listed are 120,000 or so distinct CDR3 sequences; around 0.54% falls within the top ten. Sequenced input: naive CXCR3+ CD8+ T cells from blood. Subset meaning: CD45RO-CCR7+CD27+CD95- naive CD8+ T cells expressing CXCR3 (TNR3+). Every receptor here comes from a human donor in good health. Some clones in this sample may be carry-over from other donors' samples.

CDR3 residues: CASTGVEETQYF. The V gene is TRBV19, the J gene TRBJ2-5; checking the TCRdb D call of TRBD1 is not possible without DNA. CDR1 is LNHDA and CDR2 is SQIVND in the germline V gene (reference sequence). The CDR3 spans 12 residues. Drawing the rest from reference TRBV19 and TRBJ2-5, the complete variable domain is DGGITQSPKYLFRKEGQNVTLSCEQNLNHDAMYWYRQDPGQGLRLIYYSQIVNDFQKGDIAEGYSVSREKKESFPLTVTSAQKNPTAFYLCASTGVEETQYFGPGTRLLVL.

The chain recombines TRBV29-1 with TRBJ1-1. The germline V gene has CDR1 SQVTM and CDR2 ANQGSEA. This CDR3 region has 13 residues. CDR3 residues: CSVLGGLDTEAFF.

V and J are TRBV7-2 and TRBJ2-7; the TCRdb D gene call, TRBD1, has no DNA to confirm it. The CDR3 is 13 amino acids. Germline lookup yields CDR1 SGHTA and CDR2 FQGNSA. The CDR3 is CASNPGTGDEQYF.

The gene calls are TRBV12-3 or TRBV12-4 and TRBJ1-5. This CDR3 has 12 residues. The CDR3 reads CASSPYPQPQHF.

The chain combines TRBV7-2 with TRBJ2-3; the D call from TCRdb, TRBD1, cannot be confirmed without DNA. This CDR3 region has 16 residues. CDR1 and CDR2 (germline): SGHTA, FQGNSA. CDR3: CASSSLGGDSTDTQYF.